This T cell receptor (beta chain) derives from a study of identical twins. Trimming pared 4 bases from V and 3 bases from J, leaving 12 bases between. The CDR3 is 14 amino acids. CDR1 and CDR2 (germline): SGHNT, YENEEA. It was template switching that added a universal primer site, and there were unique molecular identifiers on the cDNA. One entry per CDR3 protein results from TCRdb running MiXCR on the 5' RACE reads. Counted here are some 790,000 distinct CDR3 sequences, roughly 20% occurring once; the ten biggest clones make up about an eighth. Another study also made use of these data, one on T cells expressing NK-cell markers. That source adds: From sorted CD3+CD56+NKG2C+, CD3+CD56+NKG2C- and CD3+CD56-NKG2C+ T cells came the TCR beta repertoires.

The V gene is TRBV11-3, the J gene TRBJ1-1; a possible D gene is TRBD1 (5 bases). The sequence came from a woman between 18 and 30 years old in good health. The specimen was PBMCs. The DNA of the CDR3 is TGTGCCAGCAGCTCTCGGGACGGCCACACTGAAGCTTTCTTT. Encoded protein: CASSSRDGHTEAFF.